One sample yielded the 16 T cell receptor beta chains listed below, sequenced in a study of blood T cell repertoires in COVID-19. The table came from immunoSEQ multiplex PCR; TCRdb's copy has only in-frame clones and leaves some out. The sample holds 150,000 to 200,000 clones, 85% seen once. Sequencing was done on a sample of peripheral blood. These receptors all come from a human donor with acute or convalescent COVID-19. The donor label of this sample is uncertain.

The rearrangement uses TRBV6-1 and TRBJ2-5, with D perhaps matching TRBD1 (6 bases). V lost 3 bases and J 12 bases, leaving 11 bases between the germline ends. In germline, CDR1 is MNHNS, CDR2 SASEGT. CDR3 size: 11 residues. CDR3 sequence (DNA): TGTGCCAGCAGTGACGGTTACAGGGAGTACTTC. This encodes CASSDGYREYF.

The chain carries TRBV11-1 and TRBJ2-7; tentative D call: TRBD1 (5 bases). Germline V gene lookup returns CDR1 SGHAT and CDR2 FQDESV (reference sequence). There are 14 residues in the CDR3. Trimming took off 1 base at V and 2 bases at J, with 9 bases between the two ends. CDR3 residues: CASSLGRAAYEQYF. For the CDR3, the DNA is TGTGCCAGCAGCTTAGGCAGGGCCGCCTACGAGCAGTACTTC.

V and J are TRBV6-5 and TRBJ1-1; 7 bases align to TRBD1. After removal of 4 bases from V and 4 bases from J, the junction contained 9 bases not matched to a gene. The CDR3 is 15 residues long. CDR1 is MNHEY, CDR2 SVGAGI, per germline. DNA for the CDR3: TGTGCCAGCAGTTCCTTTATCGGGACAGCCACTGAAGCTTTCTTT. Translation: CASSSFIGTATEAFF.

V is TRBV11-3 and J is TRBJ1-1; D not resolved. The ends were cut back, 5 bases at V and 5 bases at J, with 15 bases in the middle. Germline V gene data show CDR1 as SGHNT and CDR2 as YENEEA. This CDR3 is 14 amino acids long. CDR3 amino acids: CASSPRSRETEAFF. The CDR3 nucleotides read TGTGCCAGCAGCCCGAGGTCACGCGAGACTGAAGCTTTCTTT.

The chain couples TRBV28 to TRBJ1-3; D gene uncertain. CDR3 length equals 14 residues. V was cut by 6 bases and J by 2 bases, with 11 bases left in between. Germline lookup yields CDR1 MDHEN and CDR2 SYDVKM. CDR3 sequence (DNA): TGTGCCAGCAGCCAAGCCGGGACTGGAAACACCATATATTTT. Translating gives CASSQAGTGNTIYF.

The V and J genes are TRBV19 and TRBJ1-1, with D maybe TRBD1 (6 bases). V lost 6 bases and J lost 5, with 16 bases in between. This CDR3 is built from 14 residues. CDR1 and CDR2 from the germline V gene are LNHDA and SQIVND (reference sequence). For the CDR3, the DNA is TGTGCCAGTAGACTACAGGGTTCGCAGACTGAAGCTTTCTTT. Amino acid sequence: CASRLQGSQTEAFF.

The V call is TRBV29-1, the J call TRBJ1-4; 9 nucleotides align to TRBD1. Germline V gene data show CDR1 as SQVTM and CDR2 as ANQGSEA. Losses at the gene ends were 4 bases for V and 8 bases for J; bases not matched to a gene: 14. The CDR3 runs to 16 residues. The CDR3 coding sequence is TGCAGCGTTGGCGGCTGGGAACAGGGGGCAAGGGAAAAACTGTTTTTT. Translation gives CSVGGWEQGAREKLFF.

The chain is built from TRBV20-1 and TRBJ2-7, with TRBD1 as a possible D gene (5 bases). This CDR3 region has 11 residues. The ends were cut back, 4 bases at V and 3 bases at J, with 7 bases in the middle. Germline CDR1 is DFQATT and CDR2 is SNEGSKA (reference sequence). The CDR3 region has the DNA TGCAGTGCTAAGGGGAACTACGAGCAGTACTTC. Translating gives CSAKGNYEQYF.

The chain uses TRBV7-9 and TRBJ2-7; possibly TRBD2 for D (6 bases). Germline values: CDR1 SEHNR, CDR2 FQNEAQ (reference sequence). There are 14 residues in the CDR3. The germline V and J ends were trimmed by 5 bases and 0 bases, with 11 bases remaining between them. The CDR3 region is CASSRGTYSYEQYF. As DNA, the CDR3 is TGTGCCAGCAGCCGTGGGACTTACTCCTACGAGCAGTACTTC. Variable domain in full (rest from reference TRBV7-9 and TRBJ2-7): DTGVSQNPRHKITKRGQNVTFRCDPISEHNRLYWYRQTLGQGPEFLTYFQNEAQLEKSRLLSDRFSAERPKGSFSTLEIQRTEQGDSAMYLCASSRGTYSYEQYFGPGTRLTVT.

CDR3 DNA: TGTGCCAGCAGCCCGGACAGGGGTTCCCACGAGCAGTACTTC. This gives the protein CASSPDRGSHEQYF. The chain employs TRBV7-2 and TRBJ2-7; 9 positions agree with TRBD1. This CDR3 contains 14 residues. J was trimmed by 5 bases and V by 5 bases; bases with no gene match: 7. The germline V gene has CDR1 SGHTA and CDR2 FQGNSA.

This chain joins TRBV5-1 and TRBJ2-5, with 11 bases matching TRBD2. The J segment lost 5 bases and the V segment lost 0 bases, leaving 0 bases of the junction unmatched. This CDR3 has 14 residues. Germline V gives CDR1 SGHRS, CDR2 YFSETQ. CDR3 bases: TGCGCCAGCAGCTTGGGGACTAGCGGGGAGACCCAGTACTTC. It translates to CASSLGTSGETQYF.

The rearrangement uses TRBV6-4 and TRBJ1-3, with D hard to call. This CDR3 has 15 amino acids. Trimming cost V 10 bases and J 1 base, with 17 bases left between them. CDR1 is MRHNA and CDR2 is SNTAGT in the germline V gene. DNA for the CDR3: TGTGCCACGAACGGGGTCCTCGGGTCTGGAAACACCATATATTTT. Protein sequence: CATNGVLGSGNTIYF.

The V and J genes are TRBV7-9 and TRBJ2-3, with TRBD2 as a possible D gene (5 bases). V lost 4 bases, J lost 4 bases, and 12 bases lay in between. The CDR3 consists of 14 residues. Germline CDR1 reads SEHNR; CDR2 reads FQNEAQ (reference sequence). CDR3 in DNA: TGTGCCAGCAGCTGGTTCGGGGTGGCAGATACGCAGTATTTT. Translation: CASSWFGVADTQYF.

Written as DNA, the CDR3 is TGTGCCAGCAGTGAAGGCGGACACGAAGAGACCCAGTACTTC. Residues: CASSEGGHEETQYF. The gene calls are TRBV2 and TRBJ2-5, with D perhaps TRBD1 (5 bases). Trimming cost V 1 base and J 3 bases, with 9 bases left between them. The CDR3 totals 14 residues. In germline, CDR1 is SNHLY, CDR2 FYNNEI.

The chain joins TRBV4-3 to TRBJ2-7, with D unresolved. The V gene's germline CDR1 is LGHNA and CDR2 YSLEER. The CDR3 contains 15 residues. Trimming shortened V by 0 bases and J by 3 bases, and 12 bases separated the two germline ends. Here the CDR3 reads CASSQDIQYGYEQYF. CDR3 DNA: TGCGCCAGCAGCCAAGATATCCAATACGGCTACGAGCAGTACTTC.

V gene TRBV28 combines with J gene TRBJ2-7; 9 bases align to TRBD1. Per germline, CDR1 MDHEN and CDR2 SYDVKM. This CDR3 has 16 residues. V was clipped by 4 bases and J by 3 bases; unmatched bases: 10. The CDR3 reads CASSSTGQGRHYEQYF. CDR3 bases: TGTGCCAGCAGTTCCACCGGACAGGGGCGACACTACGAGCAGTACTTC.